This TCR beta chain was obtained from a study of cytomegalovirus exposure and HLA in healthy donors. Researchers ran the PCR with 60 Vbeta and 13 Jbeta primers. TCRdb's copy holds only in-frame clones and misses some; the assay was immunoSEQ multiplex PCR. The profile shows 170,000 or so clones, roughly 78% of them singletons. V gave up 0 bases and J gave up 1 base; unmatched junction bases: 5. This CDR3 spans 16 amino acids. Germline CDR1 and CDR2: SQVTM and ANQGSEA. Whereas donors were nominally healthy upon sampling, unrecorded immune exposures were probable. The chain couples TRBV29-1 to TRBJ2-1, with TRBD1 identical over 8 bases. The specimen sequenced was PBMCs. The sequence came from a boy aged 5 to 17 in good health and CMV-seronegative. The CDR3: CSVEDQDRVSYNEQFF. The CDR3 DNA follows: TGCAGCGTTGAAGATCAGGACAGGGTTTCCTACAATGAGCAGTTCTTC.